Given below is one T cell receptor beta chain in context. Antigen specificity is unknown. The entry originates in a study of vaccination and CD4 T cells after COVID-19. The Oncomine TCR Beta short-read assay generated sequence data from the DNA of cultured CD4+ T cells. TCRdb re-derived calls from the PCR reads in MiXCR, one entry per CDR3 protein. The top ten clones hold roughly 15% of a sample with 10,000 to 15,000 distinct CDR3 sequences, roughly 50% of them seen once. Treatment given: approximately 9-day PBMC culture with coronavirus spike peptide pools or control peptides (ViraFEST assay). CDR3 length equals 17 residues. J lost 6 bases, V lost 0 bases, and 4 bases had no gene match.

This receptor was identified in a human donor who had recovered from COVID-19. Sequencing input: CD4+ T cells from blood, cultured in vitro. The rearrangement links TRBV6-7 to TRBJ2-4, with 14 bases lining up with TRBD2. TRBV6-7 is marked as an open reading frame, function uncertain. In DNA form, the CDR3 reads TGTGCCAGCAGTTACTCCGGGACTAGCGGGGGCCCAAACATTCAGTACTTC. Its translation: CASSYSGTSGGPNIQYF.